The clone carrying this TCR beta chain was picked up one time. V was clipped by 6 bases and J by 0 bases, with 18 bases between them. This CDR3 spans 15 amino acids. Germline loops: CDR1 SQVTM, CDR2 ANQGSEA. Repertoires were generated with immunoSEQ multiplex PCR, while TCRdb's copy carries only in-frame clones and drops some. Among tens of thousands of clones listed, under 85% were seen once. This specimen belongs to a study of radiotherapy plus CTLA-4 blockade in lung cancer. The sample here was peripheral blood, taken from a patient treated with radiotherapy plus ipilimumab. This receptor was taken from a human donor with non-small cell lung cancer that progressed on radiotherapy plus ipilimumab. The V call is TRBV29-1, the J call TRBJ2-7; possibly TRBD1 or TRBD2 for D (5 bases each). The CDR3 reads CSVETGLGPSYEQYF. CDR3 DNA sequence: TGCAGCGTAGAAACAGGACTTGGTCCCTCCTACGAGCAGTACTTC.